These 14 T cell receptor beta chains originate from one sample sequenced in a study of blood T cell repertoires in COVID-19. Libraries were prepared by immunoSEQ multiplex PCR; TCRdb keeps only in-frame clonotypes and omits some of them. The sample has under 150,000 clones; about 81% are singletons. The sample comprised peripheral blood. All receptors come from a woman over 75 with acute or convalescent COVID-19.

The J gene is TRBJ1-5, the V gene TRBV5-1; the D gene is possibly TRBD1 (5 bases). Trimming pared 9 bases from V and 7 bases from J, leaving 20 bases between. The germline V gene has CDR1 SGHRS and CDR2 YFSETQ. The CDR3 totals 14 residues. CDR3 DNA: TGCGCCACCCGGTGGATCAGGGAGGGGCAGCCCCAGCATTTT. Translated: CATRWIREGQPQHF.

The V call is TRBV30, the J call TRBJ1-2; D is uncertain. The CDR3 has 14 residues. Germline CDR1 and CDR2: GTSNPN and SVGIG (reference sequence). V was trimmed by 1 base and J by 2 bases, leaving 11 bases between them. CDR3 protein: CAWSESAVNYGYTF. CDR3 sequence (DNA): TGTGCCTGGAGTGAGAGTGCCGTGAACTATGGCTACACCTTC.

The rearrangement links TRBV19 to TRBJ2-7; the D gene is possibly TRBD1 (6 bases). The V end was cut by 4 bases, the J end by 3 bases, with 16 bases between. From germline, CDR1 is LNHDA and CDR2 SQIVND (reference sequence). The CDR3 covers 15 residues. CDR3 in DNA: TGTGCCAGTAGTAAGGCGGCAGGGGAAGTCTACGAGCAGTACTTC. Translating it yields CASSKAAGEVYEQYF.

The rearrangement uses TRBV7-2 and TRBJ1-1; D remains unclear. Trimming pared 1 base from V and 2 bases from J, leaving 11 bases between. Looked up from germline, CDR1 is SGHTA and CDR2 is FQGNSA. This CDR3 has 15 residues. The CDR3 DNA is TGTGCCAGCAGCTTAGGGGCAGCTTTAAACACTGAAGCTTTCTTT. Its protein product is CASSLGAALNTEAFF.

This clone was seen a single time. V usage is TRBV29-1 and J usage is TRBJ2-1; weak D call: TRBD2 (5 bases). CDR1 and CDR2 (germline): SQVTM, ANQGSEA. V lost 5 bases to trimming and J lost 4 bases, with 12 bases between them. The CDR3 contains 13 residues. The CDR3: CSVNWRAYNEQFF. The CDR3 DNA reads as TGCAGCGTTAACTGGCGGGCATACAATGAGCAGTTCTTC.

V is TRBV6-1 and J is TRBJ1-1; TRBD1 aligns across 12 bases. This CDR3 has 19 residues. V lost 3 bases to trimming and J lost 2 bases; unmatched junction nucleotides: 13. Germline CDR1 and CDR2: MNHNS and SASEGT. CDR3 bases: TGTGCCAGCAGTGACTTCCCGGGACAGGGGGCGGGATATAACACTGAAGCTTTCTTT. Translating gives CASSDFPGQGAGYNTEAFF.

Comments on this clone: The sample contains more than one DNA sequence encoding this CDR3. The V gene is TRBV15, the J gene TRBJ1-5; the D gene is possibly TRBD1 (6 bases). V lost 1 base and J 3 bases, leaving 10 bases between the germline ends. Germline CDR1 is LNHNV and CDR2 is YYDKDF (reference sequence). CDR3 length: 15 amino acids. Here the CDR3 DNA reads TGTGCCACCAGCAGAGTAAGGGGGTCCAATCAGCCCCAGCATTTT. As protein: CATSRVRGSNQPQHF.

The chain employs TRBV14 and TRBJ2-1; D is perhaps TRBD1 (5 bases). Trimming removed 0 bases from V and 2 bases from J, with 8 bases in between. The length of the CDR3 is 15 residues. Per germline, CDR1 SGHDN and CDR2 FVKESK. The CDR3 coding sequence is TGTGCCAGCAGCCAAGAGCGACAGACCTACAATGAGCAGTTCTTC. Its translation is CASSQERQTYNEQFF. The full variable domain, rest sourced from reference TRBV14 and TRBJ2-1, is EAGVTQFPSHSVIEKGQTVTLRCDPISGHDNLYWYRRVMGKEIKFLLHFVKESKQDESGMPNNRFLAERTGGTYSTLKVQPAELEDSGVYFCASSQERQTYNEQFFGPGTRLTVL.

The chain recombines TRBV30 with TRBJ1-4; unclear D gene. Germline V gene sequence: CDR1 GTSNPN, CDR2 SVGIG (reference sequence). With 0 bases removed from V and 6 bases from J, the gap between germline ends came to 2 bases. The CDR3 has 11 amino acids. The chain's CDR3 is CAWSVYEKLFF. In DNA form, the CDR3 reads TGTGCCTGGAGTGTCTATGAAAAACTGTTTTTT. The whole variable domain, filled in from reference TRBV30 and TRBJ1-4, reads SQTIHQWPATLVQPVGSPLSLECTVEGTSNPNLYWYRQAAGRGLQLLFYSVGIGQISSEVPQNLSASRPQDRQFILSSKKLLLSDSGFYLCAWSVYEKLFFGSGTQLSVL.

This clone was seen only once. The chain uses TRBV6-2 or TRBV6-3 and TRBJ1-2; the D is unclear. V was trimmed by 2 bases and J by 8 bases, leaving 9 bases between them. The V gene's germline CDR1 is MNHEY and CDR2 SVGEGT. The CDR3 is made up of 12 amino acids. CDR3 in amino acids: CASSYNLLGYTF. The CDR3 nucleotides are TGTGCCAGCAGTTACAACCTATTAGGCTACACCTTC.

This clone appeared once. This sequence joins TRBV5-1 and TRBJ2-1, with a tentative D call TRBD2 (5 bases). Looked up from germline, CDR1 is SGHRS and CDR2 is YFSETQ. V lost 5 bases, J lost 2 bases, and 11 bases lay in between. The CDR3 totals 14 residues. The chain's CDR3 is CASRTGGPYNEQFF. CDR3 nucleotide sequence: TGCGCCAGCAGGACTGGAGGCCCCTACAATGAGCAGTTCTTC.

V and J are TRBV18 and TRBJ2-2, with D possibly matching TRBD2 (5 bases). From germline, CDR1 is KGHSH and CDR2 LQKENI. This CDR3 has 15 amino acids. Deletions cut 3 bases from V and 6 bases from J, with 14 bases between. CDR3 loop: CASSPGARRPGELFF. The CDR3 DNA sequence: TGTGCCAGCTCACCGGGCGCCCGGAGGCCCGGGGAGCTGTTTTTT.

The chain carries TRBV10-3 and TRBJ1-2; a possible D gene is TRBD1 (6 bases). The CDR3 runs to 16 residues. Looked up from germline, CDR1 is ENHRY and CDR2 is SYGVKD. The V end lost 5 bases, the J end lost 3 bases, and 19 bases lay between the germline ends. The CDR3, as DNA: TGTGCCATCAGTTTAAATCGAGGGGGGGGTGACTATGGCTACACCTTC. Its protein is CAISLNRGGGDYGYTF.

The chain couples TRBV3-1 (or the pseudogene TRBV3-2) to TRBJ2-7, with TRBD2 identical over 14 bases. V dropped 8 bases and J dropped 2; count of bases not matched to a gene: 14. The CDR3 is 18 residues long. Germline V gene data show CDR1 as LGHDT and CDR2 as YNNKEL (reference sequence). CDR3 residues: CASGKRGGLAGGTYEQYF. CDR3 DNA: TGTGCCAGCGGAAAAAGGGGAGGACTAGCGGGAGGCACCTACGAGCAGTACTTC.